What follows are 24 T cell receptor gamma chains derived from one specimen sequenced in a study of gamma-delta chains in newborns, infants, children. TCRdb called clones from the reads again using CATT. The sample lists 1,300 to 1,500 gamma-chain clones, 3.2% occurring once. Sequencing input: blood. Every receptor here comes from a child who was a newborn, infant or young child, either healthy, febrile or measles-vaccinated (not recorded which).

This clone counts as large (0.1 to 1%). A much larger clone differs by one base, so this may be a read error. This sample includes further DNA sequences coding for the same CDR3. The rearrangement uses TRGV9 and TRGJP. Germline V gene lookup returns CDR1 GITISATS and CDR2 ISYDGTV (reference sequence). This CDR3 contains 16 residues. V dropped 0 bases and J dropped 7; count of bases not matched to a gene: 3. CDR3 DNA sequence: TGTGCCTTGTGGGAGGTGCTGGAGTTGGGCAAAAAAATCAAGGTATTT. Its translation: CALWEVLELGKKIKVF.

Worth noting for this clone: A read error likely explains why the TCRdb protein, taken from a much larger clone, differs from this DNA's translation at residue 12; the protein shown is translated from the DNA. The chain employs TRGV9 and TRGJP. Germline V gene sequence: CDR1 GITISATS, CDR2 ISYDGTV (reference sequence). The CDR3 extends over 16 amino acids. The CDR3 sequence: CALWETQELGKEIKVF. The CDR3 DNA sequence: TGTGCCTTGTGGGAGACGCAAGAGTTGGGCAAAGAAATCAAGGTATTT.

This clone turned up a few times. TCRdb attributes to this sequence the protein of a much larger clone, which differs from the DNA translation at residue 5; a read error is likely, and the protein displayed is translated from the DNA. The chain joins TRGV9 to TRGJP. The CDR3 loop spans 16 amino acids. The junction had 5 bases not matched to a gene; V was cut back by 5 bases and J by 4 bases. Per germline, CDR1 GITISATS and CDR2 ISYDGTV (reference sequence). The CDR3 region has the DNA TGTGCCTTGTGGGTGGGACAAGAGTTGGGCAAAAAAATCAAGGTATTT. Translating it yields CALWVGQELGKKIKVF.

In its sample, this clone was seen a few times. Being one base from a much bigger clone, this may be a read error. The CDR3 sequence is CALWEVNKKLF. As DNA, the CDR3 is TGCGCCTTGTGGGAGGTGAATAAGAAACTCTTT. This chain connects TRGV9 to TRGJ1 or TRGJ2. The germline gives CDR1 GITISATS, CDR2 ISYDGTV (reference sequence). The CDR3 loop spans 11 amino acids.

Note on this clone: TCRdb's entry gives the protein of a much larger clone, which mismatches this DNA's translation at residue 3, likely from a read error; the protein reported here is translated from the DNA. The DNA of the CDR3 is TGTGCCGCCTGGGATAGTAGTGATTGGATCAAGACGTTT. Translating gives CAAWDSSDWIKTF. The chain joins TRGV8 to TRGJP2. The length of the CDR3 is 13 residues. Germline V gene sequence: CDR1 VENAVY, CDR2 YDSYNSRV.

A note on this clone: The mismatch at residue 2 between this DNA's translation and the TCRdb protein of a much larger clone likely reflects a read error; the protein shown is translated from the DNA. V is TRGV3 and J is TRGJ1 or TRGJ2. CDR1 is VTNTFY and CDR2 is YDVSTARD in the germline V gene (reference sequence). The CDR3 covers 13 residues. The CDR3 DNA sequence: TGTACCACCTGGGACAGGCTTTTTTATAAGAAACTCTTT. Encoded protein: CTTWDRLFYKKLF.

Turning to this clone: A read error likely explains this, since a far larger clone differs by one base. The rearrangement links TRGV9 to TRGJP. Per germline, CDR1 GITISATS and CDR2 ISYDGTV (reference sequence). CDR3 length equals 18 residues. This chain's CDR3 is CALWEVRSQELDKKIKVF. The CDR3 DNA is TGTGCCTTGTGGGAGGTCCGCTCGCAAGAGTTGGACAAAAAAATCAAGGTATTT.

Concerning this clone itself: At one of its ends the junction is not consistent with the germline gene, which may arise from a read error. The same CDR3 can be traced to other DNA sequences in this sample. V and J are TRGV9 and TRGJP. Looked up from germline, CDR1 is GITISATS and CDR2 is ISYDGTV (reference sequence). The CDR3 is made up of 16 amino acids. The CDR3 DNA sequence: TGTGCCTTGTGGGAGGGCCAAGAGTTGGGCAAAAAAATCAAGGTGTTT. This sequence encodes CALWEGQELGKKIKVF.

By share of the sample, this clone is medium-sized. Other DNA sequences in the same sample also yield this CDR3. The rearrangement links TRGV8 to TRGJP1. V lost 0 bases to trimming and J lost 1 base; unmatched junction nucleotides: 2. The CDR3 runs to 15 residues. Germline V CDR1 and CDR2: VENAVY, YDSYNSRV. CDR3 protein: CATWDRLTTGWFKIF. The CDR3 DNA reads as TGTGCCACCTGGGATAGGCTTACCACTGGTTGGTTCAAGATATTT.

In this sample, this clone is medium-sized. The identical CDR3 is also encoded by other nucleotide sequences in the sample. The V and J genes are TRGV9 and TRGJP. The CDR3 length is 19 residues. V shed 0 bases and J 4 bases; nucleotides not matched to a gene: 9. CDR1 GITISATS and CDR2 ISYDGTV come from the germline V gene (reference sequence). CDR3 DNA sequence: TGTGCCTTGTGGGAGGTGCAGTCCCCTCAAGAGTTGGGCAAAAAAATCAAGGTATTT. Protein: CALWEVQSPQELGKKIKVF.

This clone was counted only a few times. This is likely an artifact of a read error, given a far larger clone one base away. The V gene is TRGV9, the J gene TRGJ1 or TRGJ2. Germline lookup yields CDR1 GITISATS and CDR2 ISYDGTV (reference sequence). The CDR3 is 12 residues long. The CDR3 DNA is TGTGCCTTGTGGGGGGTGCAGGGTAAGAAACTCTTT. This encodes CALWGVQGKKLF.

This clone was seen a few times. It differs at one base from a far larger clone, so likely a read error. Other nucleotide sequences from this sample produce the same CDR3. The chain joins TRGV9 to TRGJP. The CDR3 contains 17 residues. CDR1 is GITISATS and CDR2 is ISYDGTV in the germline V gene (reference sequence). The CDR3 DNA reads TGTGCCTTGTGGGAGGACCCGCGGGAGTTGGGCAAGAAAATCAAGGTATTT. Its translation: CALWEDPRELGKKIKVF.

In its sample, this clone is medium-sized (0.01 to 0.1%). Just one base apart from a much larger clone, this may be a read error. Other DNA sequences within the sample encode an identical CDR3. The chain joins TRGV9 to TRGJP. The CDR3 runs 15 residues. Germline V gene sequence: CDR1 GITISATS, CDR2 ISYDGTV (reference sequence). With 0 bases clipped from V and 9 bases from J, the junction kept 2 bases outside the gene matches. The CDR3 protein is CALWEVRLGKKIKVF. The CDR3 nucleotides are TGTGCCTTGTGGGAGGTGCGGTTGGGCAAAAAAATCAAGGTATTT.

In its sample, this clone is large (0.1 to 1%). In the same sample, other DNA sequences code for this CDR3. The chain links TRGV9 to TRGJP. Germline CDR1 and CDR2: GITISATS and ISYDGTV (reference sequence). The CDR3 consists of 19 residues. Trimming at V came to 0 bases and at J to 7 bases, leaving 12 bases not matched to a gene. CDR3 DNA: TGTGCCTTGTGGGAGGTGCTACATGGCAACGAGTTGGGCAAAAAAATCAAGGTATTT. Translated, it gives CALWEVLHGNELGKKIKVF.

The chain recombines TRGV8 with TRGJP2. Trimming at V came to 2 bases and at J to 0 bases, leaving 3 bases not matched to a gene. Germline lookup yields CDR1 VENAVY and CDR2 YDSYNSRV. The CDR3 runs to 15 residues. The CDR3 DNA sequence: TGTGCCACCTGGGATATATATAGTAGTGATTGGATCAAGACGTTT. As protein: CATWDIYSSDWIKTF.

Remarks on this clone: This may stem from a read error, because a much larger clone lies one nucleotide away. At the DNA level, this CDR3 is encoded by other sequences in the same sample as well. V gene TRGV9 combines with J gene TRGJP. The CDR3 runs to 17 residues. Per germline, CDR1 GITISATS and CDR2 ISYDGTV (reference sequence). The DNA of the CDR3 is TGTGCCTTGTGGGAGGACCGTCAAGAGTTGGGCAAAAAAATCAAGGTATTC. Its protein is CALWEDRQELGKKIKVF.

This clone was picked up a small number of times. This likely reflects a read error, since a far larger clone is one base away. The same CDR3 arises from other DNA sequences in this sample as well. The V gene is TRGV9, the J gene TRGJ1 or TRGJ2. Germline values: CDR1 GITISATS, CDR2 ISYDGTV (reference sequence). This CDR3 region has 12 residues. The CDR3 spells CALWEVQGKKLF. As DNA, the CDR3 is TGTGCCCTGTGGGAGGTGCAGGGTAAGAAACTCTTT.

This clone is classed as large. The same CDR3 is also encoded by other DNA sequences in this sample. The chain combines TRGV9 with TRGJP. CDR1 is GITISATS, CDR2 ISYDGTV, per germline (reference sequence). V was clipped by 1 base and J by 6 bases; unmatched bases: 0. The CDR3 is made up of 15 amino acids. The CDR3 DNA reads TGTGCCTTGTGGGAGGTAGAGTTGGGCAAAAAAATCAAGGTATTT. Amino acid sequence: CALWEVELGKKIKVF.

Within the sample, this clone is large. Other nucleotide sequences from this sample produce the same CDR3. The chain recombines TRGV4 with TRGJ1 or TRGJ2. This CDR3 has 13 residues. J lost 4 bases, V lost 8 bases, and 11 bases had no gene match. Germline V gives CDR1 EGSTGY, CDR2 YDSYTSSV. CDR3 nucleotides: TGTGCCACCTCCAAGGGCCCCTATTATAAGAAACTCTTT. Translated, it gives CATSKGPYYKKLF.

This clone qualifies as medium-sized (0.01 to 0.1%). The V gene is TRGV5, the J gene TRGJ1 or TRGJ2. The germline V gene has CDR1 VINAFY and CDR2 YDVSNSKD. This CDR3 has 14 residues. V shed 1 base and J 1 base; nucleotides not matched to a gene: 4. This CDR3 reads CATWDRLNYYKKLF. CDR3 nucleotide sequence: TGTGCCACCTGGGACAGACTAAATTATTATAAGAAACTCTTT.

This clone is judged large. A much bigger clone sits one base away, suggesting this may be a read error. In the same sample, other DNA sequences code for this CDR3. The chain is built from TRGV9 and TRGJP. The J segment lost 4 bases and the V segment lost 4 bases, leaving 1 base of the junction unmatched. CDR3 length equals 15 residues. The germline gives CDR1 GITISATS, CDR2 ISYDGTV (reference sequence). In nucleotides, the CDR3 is TGTGCCTTGTGGGACCAAGAGTTGGGCAAAAAAATCAAGGTATTT. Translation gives CALWDQELGKKIKVF.

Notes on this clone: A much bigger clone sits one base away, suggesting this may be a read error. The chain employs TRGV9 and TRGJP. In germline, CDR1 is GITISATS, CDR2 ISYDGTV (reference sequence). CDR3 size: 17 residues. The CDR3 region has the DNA TGTGCCTCGTGGGAGGTGATTCAAGAGTTGGGCAAAAAAATCAAGGTATTT. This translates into CASWEVIQELGKKIKVF.

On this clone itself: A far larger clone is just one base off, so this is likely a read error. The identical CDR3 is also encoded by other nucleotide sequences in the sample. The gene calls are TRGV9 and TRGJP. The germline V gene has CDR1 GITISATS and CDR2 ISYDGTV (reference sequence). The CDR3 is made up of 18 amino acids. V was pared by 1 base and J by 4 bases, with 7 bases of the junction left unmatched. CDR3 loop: CALWEVGLQELGKKIKVF. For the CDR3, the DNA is TGTGCCTTGTGGGAGGTCGGCCTCCAAGAGTTGGGCAAAAAAATCAAGGTATTT.

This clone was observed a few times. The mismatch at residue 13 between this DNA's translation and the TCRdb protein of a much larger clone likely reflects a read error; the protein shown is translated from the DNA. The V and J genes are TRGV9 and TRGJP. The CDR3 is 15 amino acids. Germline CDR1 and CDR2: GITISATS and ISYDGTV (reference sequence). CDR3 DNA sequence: TGTGCCTTGTGGGAGGTGGAGTTGGGCAAAAAAATCGAGGTATTT. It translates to CALWEVELGKKIEVF.